This TCR beta chain was identified during a study of CD8 T cells in ankylosing spondylitis. Study results and caveats: A CD8+ phenotype characterized the disease-linked clones, which were relatively rare in peripheral blood. A number of the motif variants had already been described in reactive arthritis synovial fluid and blood.

In the case of this clonotype: The antigen is not known.

This CDR3 has 12 residues. In germline, CDR1 is DFQATT, CDR2 SNEGSKA (reference sequence). TCRdb redid the calling of the 5' RACE reads with MiXCR, one entry per CDR3 protein. The sample includes a few hundred thousand distinct CDR3 sequences, roughly 20% of them seen just once. Sequencing was performed on blood, either unsorted or a sorted T cell fraction (not recorded which). The TCR was taken from a female donor with ankylosing spondylitis or in good health (not recorded which). The chain uses TRBV20-1 and TRBJ2-7; 7 positions agree with TRBD1. The CDR3 here is CSRQGDRGEQYF. The CDR3 coding sequence is TGCAGCCGCCAAGGGGACAGAGGAGAGCAGTACTTC.